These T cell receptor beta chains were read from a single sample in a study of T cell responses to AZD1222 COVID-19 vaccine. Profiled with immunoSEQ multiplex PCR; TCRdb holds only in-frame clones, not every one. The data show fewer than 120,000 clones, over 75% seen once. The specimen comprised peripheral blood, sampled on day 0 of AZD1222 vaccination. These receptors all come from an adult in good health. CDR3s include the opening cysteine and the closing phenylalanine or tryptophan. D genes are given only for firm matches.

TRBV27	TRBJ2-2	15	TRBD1	TGTGCCAGCAGTCCTCAGGGGGCCTACACCGGGGAGCTGTTTTTT	CASSPQGAYTGELFF
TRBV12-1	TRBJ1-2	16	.	TGTGCCAGCAGCTCTGGGGAGGGTTGGGCTAACTATGGCTACACCTTC	CASSSGEGWANYGYTF
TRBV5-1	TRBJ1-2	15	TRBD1	TGCGCCAGCAGAATAGGGACAGGCCATAACTATGGCTACACCTTC	CASRIGTGHNYGYTF
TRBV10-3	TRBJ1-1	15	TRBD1	TGTGCCATCAGTGATCCGGGACAGGGGAACACTGAAGCTTTCTTT	CAISDPGQGNTEAFF
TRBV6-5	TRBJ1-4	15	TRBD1	TGTGCCAGCAGGTCTGTCGGGACAGGGGATGAAAAACTGTTTTTT	CASRSVGTGDEKLFF
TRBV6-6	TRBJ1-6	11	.	TGTGCCAGCAGTTCGGACCTACCCCTCCACTTT	CASSSDLPLHF
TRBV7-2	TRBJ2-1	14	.	TGTGCCAGTCTACCAAGGGGATCCTACAATGAGCAGTTCTTC	CASLPRGSYNEQFF
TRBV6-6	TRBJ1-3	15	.	TGTGCCAGCAGTTACACCGGGAGTGGGGGAAACACCATATATTTT	CASSYTGSGGNTIYF
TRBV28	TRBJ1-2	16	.	TGTGCCAGCAGTTTTTGGGCCAGGGAGGATGGCGCTGGCTACACCTTC	CASSFWAREDGAGYTF
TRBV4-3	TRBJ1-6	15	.	TGCGCCAGCAGCCAAGATAAGGACAGAAATTCACCCCTCCACTTT	CASSQDKDRNSPLHF